Shown below are 22 T cell receptor delta chains from a single sample sequenced in a study of human gamma delta and Vdelta1 T cells. TCRdb reran clone calling via CATT on the PCR reads. Here the sample spans several thousand delta-chain clones, about 24% being singletons. Specimen: naive CD27+ Vdelta1 gamma-delta T cells from blood. The receptors come from a human donor in good health.

The chain combines TRDV1 with TRDJ1; 7 bases fit TRDD3. The J segment lost 0 bases and the V segment lost 7 bases, leaving 17 bases of the junction unmatched. The CDR3 totals 18 residues. CDR1 is TSWWSYY, CDR2 QGS, per germline. CDR3: CALEQPPLPGGYTDKLIF. The CDR3 bases are TGTGCTCTTGAGCAACCCCCTCTCCCAGGGGGATACACCGATAAACTCATCTTT.

This sequence joins TRDV1 and TRDJ1, with 13 bases identical to TRDD3. CDR3 length equals 24 residues. Unmatched junction bases numbered 25, after V lost 0 bases and J lost 3 bases. Per the germline V gene, CDR1 is TSWWSYY and CDR2 is QGS. CDR3 protein: CALGELARRGPILGDTRRADKLIF. The CDR3 nucleotides read TGTGCTCTTGGGGAACTCGCCCGTCGGGGACCTATACTGGGGGATACGCGCAGGGCCGATAAACTCATCTTT.

This clone turned up a few times. For this DNA, TCRdb reports the protein of a much larger clone, which diverges at residue 13, most likely from a read error; the protein presented here is translated directly from the DNA. The V gene is TRDV1, the J gene TRDJ1, with a weak D call TRDD3 (5 bases). Per germline, CDR1 TSWWSYY and CDR2 QGS. Trimming stripped 2 bases from V and 4 bases from J, with 35 bases between. This CDR3 has 22 residues. Written as DNA, the CDR3 is TGTGCTCTTGGGGAATTCTTTACTGTTAGCCACTGGAGGATAAACAGGGGCGATAAACTCATCTTT. Its translation is CALGEFFTVSHWRINRGDKLIF.

J is TRDJ1 and V is TRDV1, with TRDD3 identical over 8 bases. With 2 bases clipped from V and 8 bases from J, the junction kept 13 bases outside the gene matches. The CDR3 length is 16 residues. The germline V gene has CDR1 TSWWSYY and CDR2 QGS. The CDR3 nucleotides are TGTGCTCTTGGGGAAACCCCCCTCCCCTGGGGGAAAAAACTCATCTTT. Its translation: CALGETPLPWGKKLIF.

Judged by abundance, this clone is medium-sized. A far larger clone lies a single base away; this is likely a read error. The V and J genes are TRDV1 and TRDJ1, with D perhaps TRDD2 or TRDD3 (8 bases each). V lost 5 bases and J 0 bases, leaving 34 bases between the germline ends. The germline gives CDR1 TSWWSYY, CDR2 QGS. The CDR3 has 22 amino acids. CDR3: CALGTYYFLPLLGARYTDKLIF. As DNA, the CDR3 is TGTGCTCTTGGGACTTATTACTTCCTACCGTTACTGGGGGCCAGGTACACCGATAAACTCATCTTT.

Comment on this clone: The protein in TCRdb stems from a much larger clone and differs at residue 14 from this DNA's translation, likely a read error; here the protein is translated from the DNA. This chain uses TRDV1 with TRDJ1, with 10 bases that match TRDD3. Germline V gene sequence: CDR1 TSWWSYY, CDR2 QGS. J was trimmed by 1 base and V by 0 bases; bases with no gene match: 17. This CDR3 is built from 21 residues. The CDR3 DNA reads TGTGCTCTTGGGGAACTAGGTTCTCGCGTACTGGGGGATGGGGTCACCGATAAACTCATCTTT. It codes for CALGELGSRVLGDGVTDKLIF.

The sample holds a few counts of this clone. This DNA translates differently at residue 13 from the TCRdb protein, which is that of a much larger clone; a read error is likely, and the protein shown is the DNA's own translation. The V call is TRDV1, the J call TRDJ1; 11 positions match TRDD3. Germline CDR1 is TSWWSYY and CDR2 is QGS. The CDR3 loop spans 18 amino acids. After removal of 3 bases from V and 0 bases from J, the junction contained 9 bases not matched to a gene. The CDR3 spells CALGEQWLLGDNTDKLIF. The DNA of the CDR3 is TGTGCTCTTGGGGAGCAATGGTTACTGGGGGATAACACCGATAAACTCATCTTT.

The chain uses TRDV1 and TRDJ1; possible D gene TRDD3, 6 bases. The ends were cut back, 6 bases at V and 0 bases at J, with 17 bases in the middle. The length of the CDR3 is 16 residues. Germline CDR1 TSWWSYY, CDR2 QGS. CDR3 in DNA: TGTGCTCTTGGTACTGTACTGGGAGTTTACACCGATAAACTCATCTTT. Its protein product is CALGTVLGVYTDKLIF.

In regard to this clone: A far larger clone is off by one base, so a read error is likely. The chain uses TRDV1 and TRDJ1; 13 bases agree with TRDD3. The germline V gene encodes CDR1 TSWWSYY and CDR2 QGS. The CDR3 runs to 29 residues. V dropped 0 bases and J dropped 0; count of bases not matched to a gene: 37. CDR3 region: CALGELAGYLPSFTLLGDTRNLHTDKLIF. CDR3 coding DNA: TGTGCTCTTGGGGAACTAGCTGGGTATCTGCCTTCCTTCACTTTACTGGGGGATACGCGGAATCTGCACACCGATAAACTCATCTTT.

V usage is TRDV1 and J usage is TRDJ1; D ambiguous. The CDR3 has 18 residues. V was cut by 10 bases and J by 0 bases, with 27 bases left in between. Germline V CDR1 and CDR2: TSWWSYY, QGS. CDR3 amino acids: CAHAIYSPRVLYTDKLIF. In DNA form, the CDR3 reads TGTGCTCATGCAATCTATTCCCCACGGGTTCTTTACACCGATAAACTCATCTTT.

This clone showed up just a few times. A far larger clone is off by one base, so a read error is likely. The same CDR3 can be traced to other DNA sequences in this sample. The chain is built from TRDV2 and TRDJ1; TRDD3 aligns across 13 bases. With 3 bases clipped from V and 0 bases from J, the junction kept 12 bases outside the gene matches. Germline V gene sequence: CDR1 GEAIGNYY, CDR2 EKD. This CDR3 is 19 amino acids long. CDR3 sequence (DNA): TGTGCCTGTGACCTGGAACTGGGGGATACGTTGGCCGACACCGATAAACTCATCTTT. Encoded protein: CACDLELGDTLADTDKLIF.

The chain carries TRDV1 and TRDJ1, with TRDD3 matching over 12 bases. CDR3 length: 22 amino acids. Germline lookup yields CDR1 TSWWSYY and CDR2 QGS. The V gene end was trimmed by 0 bases and the J gene end by 1 base; junction bases not matched to a gene: 18. CDR3: CALGELSSYRLLGDTGTDKLIF. The CDR3 coding sequence is TGTGCTCTTGGGGAACTCTCATCCTACAGGCTACTGGGGGATACTGGCACCGATAAACTCATCTTT.

Concerning this clone: It differs at one base from a far larger clone, so likely a read error. Other DNA sequences of this sample code for an identical CDR3. V gene TRDV1 combines with J gene TRDJ1; tentative D call: TRDD3 (5 bases). Per the germline V gene, CDR1 is TSWWSYY and CDR2 is QGS. The CDR3 runs 17 residues. CDR3 bases: TGTGCCCTTGGGGAACTCATGAGGGTCCCGTACACCGATAAACTCATCTTT. Translated: CALGELMRVPYTDKLIF.

As to this clone: This DNA's translation differs at residue 15 from TCRdb's protein, which comes from a much larger clone; a read error is likely, and the protein shown is translated from the DNA. The chain uses TRDV1 and TRDJ1, with 7 nucleotides matching TRDD3. CDR1 and CDR2 (germline): TSWWSYY, QGS. V shed 0 bases, J shed 7 bases, and the junction held 20 bases outside the gene matches. CDR3 length: 19 residues. CDR3 region: CALGELRPLSLWGSGKLIF. The CDR3 coding sequence is TGTGCTCTTGGGGAACTCCGTCCCCTTAGTCTCTGGGGGTCCGGTAAACTCATCTTT.

Details on this clone: The protein in TCRdb stems from a much larger clone and differs at residue 10 from this DNA's translation, likely a read error; here the protein is translated from the DNA. V is TRDV1 and J is TRDJ1, with D maybe TRDD3 (6 bases). This CDR3 spans 19 amino acids. Germline assignment: CDR1 TSWWSYY and CDR2 QGS. V was shortened by 4 bases and J by 0 bases, with 24 bases between the two germline ends. As DNA, the CDR3 is TGTGCTCTTGGGGCTTATCGTTTGGGGGGTACCTGGTACACCGATAAACTCATCTTT. Its translation: CALGAYRLGGTWYTDKLIF.

To note about this clone: This likely came from a read error, as a far larger clone is one base away. V gene TRDV1 combines with J gene TRDJ1; 9 positions agree with TRDD2. The germline V gene encodes CDR1 TSWWSYY and CDR2 QGS. Trimming cost V 4 bases and J 0 bases; bases outside gene matches: 33. CDR3 length equals 25 residues. CDR3 DNA sequence: TGTGCTCTTGGGGGCATCTCAACCCTGGCCTTCCTACGTTTAGGGCCCCTGGATAACACCGATAAACTCATCTTT. Encoded protein: CALGGISTLAFLRLGPLDNTDKLIF.

Note on this clone: The germline gene is not matched at one end of the junction; a read error may be the cause. The chain joins TRDV1 to TRDJ1; D is perhaps TRDD2 or TRDD3 (5 bases each). CDR3 size: 24 residues. The V gene's germline CDR1 is TSWWSYY and CDR2 QGS. The CDR3 DNA follows: TGTGCCCTTGGGGAACTAGTTCTTGCCTACGCCTCACTGGTAGGAGTGGTGTACACCGATAAACTCATCTTT. Amino acids: CALGELVLAYASLVGVVYTDKLIF.

This clone was seen a handful of times. The chain joins TRDV1 to TRDJ1, with D tentatively TRDD3 (5 bases). Deletions cut 5 bases from V and 0 bases from J, with 13 bases between. Germline CDR1 TSWWSYY, CDR2 QGS. CDR3 length: 15 amino acids. The CDR3 loop is CALGTIRADTDKLIF. CDR3 DNA sequence: TGTGCTCTTGGGACTATACGGGCTGACACCGATAAACTCATCTTT.

This clone was seen a handful of times. It differs at one base from a far larger clone, so likely a read error. This chain connects TRDV1 to TRDJ1; TRDD3 matches at 9 bases. The CDR3 has 21 amino acids. The germline V gene has CDR1 TSWWSYY and CDR2 QGS. The CDR3 spells CAPGPSKWAFPLLGDTDKLIF. In DNA, the CDR3 is TGTGCTCCTGGGCCCTCAAAATGGGCCTTCCCTCTTCTGGGGGATACCGATAAACTCATCTTT.

The chain links TRDV1 to TRDJ1; TRDD3 matches 13 bases. The CDR3 contains 19 residues. Germline loops: CDR1 TSWWSYY, CDR2 QGS. The V and J ends lost 7 bases and 10 bases, in that order; junction bases with no gene match: 24. CDR3 coding DNA: TGTGCTCTTGTACGCGAGGTTAGGGGCTCCACTGGGGGATACGCCGGACTCATCTTT. This codes for CALVREVRGSTGGYAGLIF.

As concerns this clone: The mismatch at residue 11 between this DNA's translation and the TCRdb protein of a much larger clone likely reflects a read error; the protein shown is translated from the DNA. J is TRDJ1 and V is TRDV1, with D possibly TRDD3 on 6 matching bases. This CDR3 spans 20 amino acids. CDR1 and CDR2 (germline): TSWWSYY, QGS. V dropped 4 bases and J dropped 0 bases, with 27 bases sitting between them. The DNA of the CDR3 is TGTGCTCTTGGGGCCCCCACTCTCAAGTACCGGGGGAGGTACACCGATAAACTCATCTTT. This codes for CALGAPTLKYRGRYTDKLIF.

About this clone: A single base is all that separates this from a far larger clone, so a read error is likely. Other DNA sequences of this sample code for an identical CDR3. The chain carries TRDV1 and TRDJ1, with 7 bases fitting TRDD2. The length of the CDR3 is 23 residues. V shed 4 bases, J shed 1 base, and the junction held 30 bases outside the gene matches. Germline loops: CDR1 TSWWSYY, CDR2 QGS. Here the CDR3 reads CALGVFTFLPTSIYLGVTDKLIF. The CDR3, as DNA: TGTGCTCTTGGGGTCTTTACCTTCCTTCCGACATCTATTTACTTGGGAGTCACCGATAAACTCATCTTT.